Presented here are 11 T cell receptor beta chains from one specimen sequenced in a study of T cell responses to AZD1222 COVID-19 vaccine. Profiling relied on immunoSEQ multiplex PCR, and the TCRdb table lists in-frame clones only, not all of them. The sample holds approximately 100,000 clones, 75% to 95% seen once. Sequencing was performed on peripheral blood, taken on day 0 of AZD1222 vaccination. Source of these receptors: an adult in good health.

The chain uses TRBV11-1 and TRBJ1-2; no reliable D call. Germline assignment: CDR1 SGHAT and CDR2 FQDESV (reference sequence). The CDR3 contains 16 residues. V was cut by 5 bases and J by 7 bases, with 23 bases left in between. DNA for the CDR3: TGTGCCAGCAGCACCATTCAACCGACGGGATATCGTGGCTACACCTTC. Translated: CASSTIQPTGYRGYTF.

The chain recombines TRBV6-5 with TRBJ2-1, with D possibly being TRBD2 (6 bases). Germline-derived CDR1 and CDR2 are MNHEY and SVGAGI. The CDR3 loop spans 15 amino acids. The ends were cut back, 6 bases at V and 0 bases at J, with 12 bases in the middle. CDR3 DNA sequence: TGTGCCAGCAGAGGGGCGGGAAGCTCCTACAATGAGCAGTTCTTC. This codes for CASRGAGSSYNEQFF.

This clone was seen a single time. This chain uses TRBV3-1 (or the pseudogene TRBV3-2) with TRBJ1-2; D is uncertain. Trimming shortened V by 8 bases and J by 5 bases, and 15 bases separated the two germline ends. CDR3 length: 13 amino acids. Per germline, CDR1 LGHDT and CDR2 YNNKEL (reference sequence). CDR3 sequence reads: CASCPEVGYGYTF. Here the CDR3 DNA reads TGTGCCAGCTGCCCCGAAGTGGGATATGGCTACACCTTC.

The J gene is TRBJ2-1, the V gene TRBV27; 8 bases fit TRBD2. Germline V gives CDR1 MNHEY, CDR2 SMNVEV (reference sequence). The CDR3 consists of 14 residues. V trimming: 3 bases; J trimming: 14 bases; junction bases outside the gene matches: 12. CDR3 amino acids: CASSFDGSGEGKFF. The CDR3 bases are TGTGCCAGCAGTTTTGATGGTAGCGGGGAGGGCAAGTTCTTC.

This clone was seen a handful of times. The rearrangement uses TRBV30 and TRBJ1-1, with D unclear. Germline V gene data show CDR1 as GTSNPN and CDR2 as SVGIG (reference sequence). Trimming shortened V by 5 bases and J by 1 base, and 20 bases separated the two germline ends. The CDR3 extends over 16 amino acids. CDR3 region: CAWSRLHRFSNTEAFF. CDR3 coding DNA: TGTGCCTGGTCCAGGCTTCACAGATTCTCGAACACTGAAGCTTTCTTT.

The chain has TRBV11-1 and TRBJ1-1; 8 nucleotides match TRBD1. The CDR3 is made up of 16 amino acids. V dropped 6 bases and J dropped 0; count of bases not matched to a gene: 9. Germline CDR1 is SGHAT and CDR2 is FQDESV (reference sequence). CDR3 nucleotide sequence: TGTGCCAGCAGATCGAAGCGGGGACAGGTGAACACTGAAGCTTTCTTT. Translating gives CASRSKRGQVNTEAFF.

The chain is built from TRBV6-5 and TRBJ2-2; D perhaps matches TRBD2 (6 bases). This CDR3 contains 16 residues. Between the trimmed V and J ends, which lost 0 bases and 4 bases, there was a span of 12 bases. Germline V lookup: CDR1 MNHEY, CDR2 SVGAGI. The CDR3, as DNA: TGTGCCAGCAGTTACTCGTTGCAGGGAGGCACCGGGGAGCTGTTTTTT. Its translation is CASSYSLQGGTGELFF.

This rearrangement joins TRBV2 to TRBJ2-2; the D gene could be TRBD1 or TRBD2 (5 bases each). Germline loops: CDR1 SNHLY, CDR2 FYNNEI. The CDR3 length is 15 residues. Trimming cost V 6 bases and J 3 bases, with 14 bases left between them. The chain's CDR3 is CASRGTGRDTGELFF. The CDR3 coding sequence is TGTGCCAGCAGGGGGACCGGGCGGGACACCGGGGAGCTGTTTTTT.

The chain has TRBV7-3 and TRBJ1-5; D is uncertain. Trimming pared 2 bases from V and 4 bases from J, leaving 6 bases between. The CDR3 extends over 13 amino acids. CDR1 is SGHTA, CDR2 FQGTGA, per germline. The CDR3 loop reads CASSLSGNQPQHF. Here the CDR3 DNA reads TGTGCCAGCAGCTTATCCGGGAATCAGCCCCAGCATTTT.

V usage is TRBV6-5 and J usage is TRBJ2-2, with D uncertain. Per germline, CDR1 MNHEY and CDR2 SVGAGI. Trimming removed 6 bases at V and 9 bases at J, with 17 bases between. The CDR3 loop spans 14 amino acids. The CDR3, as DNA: TGTGCCAGCAGGACCTCCGGATTTTATTGGGAGCTGTTTTTT. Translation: CASRTSGFYWELFF.

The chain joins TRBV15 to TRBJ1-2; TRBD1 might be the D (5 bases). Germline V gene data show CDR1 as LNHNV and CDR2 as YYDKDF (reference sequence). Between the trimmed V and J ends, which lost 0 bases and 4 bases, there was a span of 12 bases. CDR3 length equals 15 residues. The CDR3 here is CATSRDHEGTYGYTF. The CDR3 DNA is TGTGCCACCAGCAGAGATCATGAGGGGACCTATGGCTACACCTTC.